The 32 T cell receptor beta chains given below trace back to one sample, sequenced in a study of cytomegalovirus exposure and HLA in healthy donors (TCRdb year 2017). Libraries were built with the immunoSEQ multiplex PCR assay. The multiplex PCR relied on a mix of 60 forward primers for TCR Vbeta segments and 13 reverse primers for TCR Jbeta segments. TCRdb retrieved this table from immuneACCESS and kept in-frame rearrangements only. Not all clones are present; in checked studies, unresolved V genes account for under half, and no reason is known for the remainder. The sample table holds tens of thousands of clones, of which roughly 75% were seen once. The ten most abundant clones make up 7% to 8.5% of the sample. Sequencing used PBMCs. These receptor sequences come from a woman in her thirties or forties in good health and CMV-seronegative.

There are a few counts of this clone. V gene TRBV6-5 combines with J gene TRBJ1-5; D is unresolved. V gave up 6 bases and J gave up 2 bases, with 14 bases separating them. The CDR3 consists of 15 residues. Germline values: CDR1 MNHEY, CDR2 SVGAGI. The CDR3 DNA reads as TGTGCCAGCAGCCTCCTACCCGTGGGCAATCAGCCCCAGCATTTT. Translated: CASSLLPVGNQPQHF.

The V call is TRBV14, the J call TRBJ1-1; 7 bases line up with TRBD1. V was clipped by 4 bases and J by 7 bases; unmatched bases: 9. The germline V gene has CDR1 SGHDN and CDR2 FVKESK. The CDR3 is 14 residues long. The CDR3: CASSPVDRLGEAFF. The DNA of the CDR3 is TGTGCCAGCAGCCCCGTGGACAGGTTGGGTGAAGCTTTCTTT.

The CDR3 bases are TGTGCCAGTAGTGGCAGGGGGGACACCGGGGAGCTGTTTTTT. Translated: CASSGRGDTGELFF. This chain links TRBV19 with TRBJ2-2, with a tentative D call TRBD1 (7 bases). This CDR3 comprises 14 residues. V lost 5 bases, J lost 3 bases, and 10 bases lay in between. From germline, CDR1 is LNHDA and CDR2 SQIVND (reference sequence).

V gene TRBV29-1 combines with J gene TRBJ2-1, with 7 bases aligning to TRBD2. This CDR3 is 12 amino acids long. Trimming took 7 bases from V and 8 from J; bases not matched to a gene: 8. Germline CDR1 reads SQVTM; CDR2 reads ANQGSEA. CDR3 nucleotides: TGCAGCGATATCTCTAGCGGTGATGAGCAGTTCTTC. Protein product: CSDISSGDEQFF.

This chain links TRBV18 with TRBJ1-5; possible D gene TRBD1, 6 bases. The V end was cut by 3 bases, the J end by 2 bases, with 11 bases between. Germline loops: CDR1 KGHSH, CDR2 LQKENI. The CDR3 extends over 15 amino acids. CDR3 protein: CASSPYRDGNQPQHF. As DNA, the CDR3 is TGTGCCAGCTCACCCTACAGGGATGGCAATCAGCCCCAGCATTTT.

This sequence joins TRBV2 and TRBJ2-1, with TRBD2 matching over 8 bases. Germline CDR1 is SNHLY and CDR2 is FYNNEI. The CDR3 contains 15 residues. Losses at the gene ends were 6 bases for V and 6 bases for J; bases not matched to a gene: 10. This CDR3 is CASSRETSVINEQFF. CDR3 in DNA: TGTGCCAGCAGCCGGGAGACTAGCGTAATCAATGAGCAGTTCTTC.

J is TRBJ2-2 and V is TRBV5-4, with D unresolved. Germline-derived CDR1 and CDR2 are SGHNT and YYREEE (reference sequence). This CDR3 has 16 amino acids. V lost 4 bases to trimming and J lost 2 bases, with 15 bases between them. This CDR3 reads CASSRHGGTNTGELFF. CDR3 coding DNA: TGTGCCAGCAGCAGGCACGGCGGAACTAACACCGGGGAGCTGTTTTTT.

This chain uses TRBV6-4 with TRBJ2-1, with 9 bases identical to TRBD2. V lost 3 bases, J lost 7 bases, and 7 bases stayed unmatched. Per germline, CDR1 MRHNA and CDR2 SNTAGT. The CDR3 has 15 amino acids. DNA of the CDR3: TGTGCCAGCAGTGAAGTAGCGGGAGCGGGGAATGAGCAGTTCTTC. Its translation is CASSEVAGAGNEQFF.

The chain has TRBV5-1 and TRBJ1-4, with 8 nucleotides matching TRBD1. Trimming at V came to 0 bases and at J to 5 bases, leaving 3 bases not matched to a gene. The CDR3 is 15 amino acids. The germline gives CDR1 SGHRS, CDR2 YFSETQ. In nucleotides, the CDR3 is TGCGCCAGCAGCTTGGCAGGGGGCTCCAATGAAAAACTGTTTTTT. Translating it yields CASSLAGGSNEKLFF.

The rearrangement uses TRBV15 and TRBJ2-7; 7 bases are shared with TRBD2. The V gene's germline CDR1 is LNHNV and CDR2 YYDKDF (reference sequence). This CDR3 contains 16 residues. Trimming at V came to 1 base and at J to 2 bases, leaving 8 bases not matched to a gene. CDR3 amino acids: CATSRGLGRGTYEQYF. CDR3 sequence (DNA): TGTGCCACCAGCAGAGGACTCGGGCGGGGGACCTACGAGCAGTACTTC.

V gene TRBV28 combines with J gene TRBJ2-7; D possibly corresponds to TRBD2 (7 bases). This CDR3 has 14 residues. The V and J ends lost 8 bases and 6 bases respectively, with 20 bases between them. The germline V gene encodes CDR1 MDHEN and CDR2 SYDVKM. The DNA for the CDR3 is TGTGCCAGCCGGAGCCCGGGGGGCCCCGGCGAGCAGTACTTC. Its protein is CASRSPGGPGEQYF. The full variable domain, rest sourced from reference TRBV28 and TRBJ2-7, is DVKVTQSSRYLVKRTGEKVFLECVQDMDHENMFWYRQDPGLGLRLIYFSYDVKMKEKGDIPEGYSVSREKKERFSLILESASTNQTSMYLCASRSPGGPGEQYFGPGTRLTVT.

The V and J genes are TRBV18 and TRBJ1-1, with 12 bases identical to TRBD1. From germline, CDR1 is KGHSH and CDR2 LQKENI. J gave up 0 bases and V 6 bases, and 20 bases lay outside the gene matches. The CDR3 has 21 amino acids. CDR3 in amino acids: CASSTLPGPGQGARMNTEAFF. The CDR3 DNA reads as TGTGCCAGCTCCACCCTCCCCGGTCCGGGACAGGGGGCTCGAATGAACACTGAAGCTTTCTTT.

The V gene is TRBV5-6, the J gene TRBJ1-5; D remains ambiguous. Germline values: CDR1 SGHDT, CDR2 YYEEEE. V lost 4 bases to trimming and J lost 11 bases, with 16 bases between them. The CDR3 runs to 13 residues. The CDR3 DNA follows: TGTGCCAGCAGCCTCCAGGCACGCCCCACCCAGCATTTT. Translated: CASSLQARPTQHF.

This clone was picked up a small number of times. The chain joins TRBV11-2 to TRBJ2-7; 8 bases agree with TRBD1. The CDR3 extends over 15 amino acids. CDR1 and CDR2 (germline): SGHAT, FQNNGV. J was trimmed by 2 bases and V by 5 bases; bases with no gene match: 8. In DNA, the CDR3 is TGTGCCAGCAGCATTCGACAGGGGCCCACCTACGAGCAGTACTTC. Translation gives CASSIRQGPTYEQYF.

This sequence joins TRBV2 and TRBJ2-7; TRBD2 matches 9 bases. The V gene's germline CDR1 is SNHLY and CDR2 FYNNEI. The CDR3 extends over 14 amino acids. Trimming removed 7 bases from V and 3 bases from J; junction bases left unmatched: 7. CDR3 coding DNA: TGTGCCAGCAACGTAGCGGGAGCGGTCTACGAGCAGTACTTC. This gives the protein CASNVAGAVYEQYF.

The chain links TRBV7-9 to TRBJ1-1; D remains ambiguous. Trimming left V 0 bases short and J 9 bases short, with 17 bases between. The CDR3 is 15 amino acids. CDR1 and CDR2 from the germline V gene are SEHNR and FQNEAQ (reference sequence). CDR3 sequence: CASSLAVEVGPQAFF. The CDR3 DNA reads as TGTGCCAGCAGCTTAGCGGTAGAGGTGGGTCCTCAAGCTTTCTTT.

The chain uses TRBV6-1 and TRBJ2-7; D gene uncertain. CDR1 MNHNS and CDR2 SASEGT come from the germline V gene. This CDR3 is 15 amino acids long. Trimming pared 7 bases from V and 0 bases from J, leaving 16 bases between. The CDR3 nucleotides read TGTGCCAGCACCCAAAGCGTAGGAACCTCCTACGAGCAGTACTTC. This gives the protein CASTQSVGTSYEQYF.

The genes are TRBV5-5 and TRBJ2-1; weak D call: TRBD1 (6 bases). This CDR3 is built from 14 residues. Germline assignment: CDR1 SGHKS and CDR2 YYEKEE (reference sequence). The V and J ends lost 4 bases and 9 bases respectively, with 17 bases between them. DNA of the CDR3: TGTGCCAGCAGCCCCTTGCCCGGCAGGGGTGAGCAGTTCTTC. It yields the protein CASSPLPGRGEQFF.

The V gene is TRBV30, the J gene TRBJ1-2; TRBD1 might be the D (5 bases). The length of the CDR3 is 13 residues. Germline CDR1 and CDR2: GTSNPN and SVGIG (reference sequence). V dropped 2 bases and J dropped 8 bases, with 15 bases sitting between them. CDR3 nucleotide sequence: TGTGCCTGGAGTCCAGGGCAGGCTTACGGCTACACCTTC. Its translation: CAWSPGQAYGYTF.

The rearrangement joins TRBV2 to TRBJ1-1; D is uncertain. The CDR3 has 14 amino acids. With 6 bases removed from V and 0 bases from J, the gap between germline ends came to 11 bases. Per germline, CDR1 SNHLY and CDR2 FYNNEI. CDR3 region: CASRLMGVNTEAFF. As DNA, the CDR3 is TGTGCCAGCAGGTTGATGGGAGTGAACACTGAAGCTTTCTTT. The whole variable domain, remainder taken from reference TRBV2 and TRBJ1-1, is EPEVTQTPSHQVTQMGQEVILRCVPISNHLYFYWYRQILGQKVEFLVSFYNNEISEKSEIFDDQFSVERPDGSNFTLKIRSTKLEDSAMYFCASRLMGVNTEAFFGQGTRLTVV.

The chain carries TRBV5-1 and TRBJ1-1; D perhaps matches TRBD1 (6 bases). There are 15 residues in the CDR3. V lost 3 bases and J lost 0, with 12 bases in between. Germline loops: CDR1 SGHRS, CDR2 YFSETQ. The CDR3 spells CASSSRQALNTEAFF. CDR3 nucleotide sequence: TGCGCCAGCAGCTCTAGACAGGCGTTGAACACTGAAGCTTTCTTT.

J is TRBJ2-1 and V is TRBV27; D is perhaps TRBD2 (5 bases). With 4 bases removed from V and 9 bases from J, the gap between germline ends came to 19 bases. The CDR3 consists of 15 residues. Germline V lookup: CDR1 MNHEY, CDR2 SMNVEV (reference sequence). The CDR3 DNA reads TGTGCCAGCAGTTGGGCCCACGGAGCGGCCGGTGAGCAGTTCTTC. This sequence encodes CASSWAHGAAGEQFF.

The chain joins TRBV19 to TRBJ2-4; 9 nucleotides match TRBD2. The V gene's germline CDR1 is LNHDA and CDR2 SQIVND (reference sequence). The CDR3 spans 19 residues. After removal of 0 bases from V and 1 base from J, the junction contained 10 bases not matched to a gene. The CDR3 nucleotides are TGTGCCAGTAGTATAGATCGAATAGCGGGAGATGAGGCCAAAAACATTCAGTACTTC. This encodes CASSIDRIAGDEAKNIQYF.

The chain recombines TRBV6-5 with TRBJ1-5, with D tentatively TRBD1 (5 bases). Trimming cost V 0 bases and J 12 bases, with 15 bases left between them. This CDR3 is built from 14 residues. CDR1 and CDR2 from the germline V gene are MNHEY and SVGAGI. The CDR3 loop is CASSYSRTEGLQHF. CDR3 sequence (DNA): TGTGCCAGCAGTTACTCGAGGACCGAGGGACTCCAGCATTTT.

CDR3 nucleotides: TGTGCCTGGACCCAGGGTTCGGGTACGCAGTATTTT. It specifies CAWTQGSGTQYF. J is TRBJ2-3 and V is TRBV30; a weak D match, TRBD1 (5 bases). The CDR3 covers 12 residues. In germline, CDR1 is GTSNPN, CDR2 SVGIG (reference sequence). V lost 4 bases to trimming and J lost 8 bases, with 13 bases between them.

V is TRBV4-3 and J is TRBJ2-4; tentatively, D is TRBD2 (5 bases). Trimming cost V 0 bases and J 2 bases, with 14 bases left between them. The CDR3 runs to 17 residues. Looked up from germline, CDR1 is LGHNA and CDR2 is YSLEER. The CDR3 is CASSQDWTGSPKNIQYF. CDR3 bases: TGCGCCAGCAGCCAAGATTGGACGGGGTCCCCCAAAAACATTCAGTACTTC.

The V and J genes are TRBV29-1 and TRBJ2-3; TRBD2 matches 10 bases. The CDR3 runs to 13 residues. V was pared by 2 bases and J by 9 bases, with 5 bases of the junction left unmatched. Germline V CDR1 and CDR2: SQVTM, ANQGSEA. The CDR3 loop reads CSVETLAGRTQYF. The CDR3 DNA reads as TGCAGCGTTGAAACACTAGCGGGGAGGACGCAGTATTTT.

The chain carries TRBV7-2 and TRBJ1-2, with 7 bases that match TRBD1. This CDR3 is 15 amino acids long. CDR1 and CDR2 from the germline V gene are SGHTA and FQGNSA. V gave up 5 bases and J gave up 4 bases; unmatched junction bases: 10. The DNA of the CDR3 is TGTGCCAGCAGCGGAAGTACGGGACAGCTCTATGGCTACACCTTC. Its protein is CASSGSTGQLYGYTF. Complete variable domain (other parts from reference TRBV7-2 and TRBJ1-2): GAGVSQSPSNKVTEKGKDVELRCDPISGHTALYWYRQSLGQGLEFLIYFQGNSAPDKSGLPSDRFSAERTGGSVSTLTIQRTQQEDSAVYLCASSGSTGQLYGYTFGSGTRLTVV.

The chain carries TRBV5-1 and TRBJ2-3; a weak D match, TRBD2 (6 bases). V dropped 0 bases and J dropped 4 bases, with 15 bases sitting between them. Germline assignment: CDR1 SGHRS and CDR2 YFSETQ. CDR3 length: 16 residues. The CDR3 bases are TGCGCCAGCAGCTTGGGGGGTAGCGGAGTGCCAGATACGCAGTATTTT. Translation gives CASSLGGSGVPDTQYF.

The V and J genes are TRBV7-2 and TRBJ1-2, with 7 bases that match TRBD1. The CDR3 runs to 13 residues. J gave up 5 bases and V 3 bases, and 3 bases lay outside the gene matches. Germline values: CDR1 SGHTA, CDR2 FQGNSA. CDR3 amino acids: CASSLGQIYGYTF. The CDR3, as DNA: TGTGCCAGCAGCTTGGGACAGATTTATGGCTACACCTTC.

The V and J genes are TRBV11-2 and TRBJ1-2; 9 bases match TRBD1. V shed 5 bases, J shed 4 bases, and the junction held 17 bases outside the gene matches. Germline assignment: CDR1 SGHAT and CDR2 FQNNGV. This CDR3 has 18 amino acids. The CDR3 region is CASSHYSGQGEGPYGYTF. The CDR3 region has the DNA TGTGCCAGCAGCCACTATTCGGGACAGGGAGAAGGGCCCTATGGCTACACCTTC.

V usage is TRBV6-5 and J usage is TRBJ1-2; D call uncertain. The V end was cut by 2 bases, the J end by 2 bases, with 3 bases between. The CDR3 is made up of 12 amino acids. Germline CDR1 reads MNHEY; CDR2 reads SVGAGI. CDR3 coding DNA: TGTGCCAGCAGTTACAGCAACTATGGCTACACCTTC. Amino acids: CASSYSNYGYTF.